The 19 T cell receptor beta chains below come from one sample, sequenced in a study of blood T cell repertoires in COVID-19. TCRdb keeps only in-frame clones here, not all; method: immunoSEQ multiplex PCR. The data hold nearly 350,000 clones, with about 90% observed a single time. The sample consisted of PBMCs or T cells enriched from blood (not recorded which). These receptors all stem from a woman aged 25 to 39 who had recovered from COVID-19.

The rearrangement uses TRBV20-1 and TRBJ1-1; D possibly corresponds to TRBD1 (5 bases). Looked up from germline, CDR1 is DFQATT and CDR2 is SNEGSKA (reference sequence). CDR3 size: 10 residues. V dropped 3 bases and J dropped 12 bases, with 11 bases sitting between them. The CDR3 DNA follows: TGCAGTGCTAGCGGGGGAACGACTTTCTTT. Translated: CSASGGTTFF.

Here the CDR3 reads CASSIPPGVEYAEAFF. The CDR3 coding sequence is TGTGCCAGTAGTATCCCCCCCGGGGTCGAGTACGCTGAAGCTTTCTTT. The V call is TRBV19, the J call TRBJ1-1; unclear D gene. From germline, CDR1 is LNHDA and CDR2 SQIVND (reference sequence). The germline V and J ends were trimmed by 3 bases and 6 bases, with 20 bases remaining between them. The CDR3 runs to 16 residues.

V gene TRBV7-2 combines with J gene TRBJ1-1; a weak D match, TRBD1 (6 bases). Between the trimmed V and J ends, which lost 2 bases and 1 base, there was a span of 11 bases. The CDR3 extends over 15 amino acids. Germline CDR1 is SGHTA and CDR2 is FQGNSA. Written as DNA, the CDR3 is TGTGCCAGCAGCTTAACCCCAGGGGCGAACACTGAAGCTTTCTTT. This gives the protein CASSLTPGANTEAFF.

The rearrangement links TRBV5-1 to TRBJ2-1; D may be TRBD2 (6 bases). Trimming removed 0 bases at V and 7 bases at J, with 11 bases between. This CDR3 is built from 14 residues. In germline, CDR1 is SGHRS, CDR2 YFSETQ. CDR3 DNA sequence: TGCGCCAGCAGCTTGGTTGGTGCGGGGAATGAGCAGTTCTTC. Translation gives CASSLVGAGNEQFF.

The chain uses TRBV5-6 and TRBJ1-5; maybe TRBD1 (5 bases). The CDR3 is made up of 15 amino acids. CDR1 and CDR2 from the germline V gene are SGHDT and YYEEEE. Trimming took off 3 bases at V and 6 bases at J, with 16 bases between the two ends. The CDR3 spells CASSWGEGRGQPQHF. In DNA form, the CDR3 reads TGTGCCAGCAGCTGGGGGGAGGGTAGAGGTCAGCCCCAGCATTTT.

The CDR3 region has the DNA TGCGCCAGCAGCCATCGTACGACAGGGAGATATACTGAAGCTTTCTTT. It encodes CASSHRTTGRYTEAFF. The J gene is TRBJ1-1, the V gene TRBV5-1, with 7 bases that match TRBD1. The V segment lost 4 bases and the J segment 5 bases; nucleotides outside the gene matches: 14. The CDR3 runs 16 residues. In germline, CDR1 is SGHRS, CDR2 YFSETQ.

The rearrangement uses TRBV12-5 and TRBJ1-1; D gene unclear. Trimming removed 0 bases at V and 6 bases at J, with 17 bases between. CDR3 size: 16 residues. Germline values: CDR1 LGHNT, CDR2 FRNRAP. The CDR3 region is CASGLVPPRALPEAFF. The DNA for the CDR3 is TGTGCTAGTGGTTTGGTACCACCCCGAGCCCTCCCTGAAGCTTTCTTT.

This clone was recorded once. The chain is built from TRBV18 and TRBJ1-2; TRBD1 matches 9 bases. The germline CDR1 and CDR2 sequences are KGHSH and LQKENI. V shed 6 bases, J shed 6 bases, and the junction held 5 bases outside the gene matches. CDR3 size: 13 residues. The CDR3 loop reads CASSQQGADGYTF. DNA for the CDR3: TGTGCCAGCTCCCAACAGGGGGCGGATGGCTACACCTTC.

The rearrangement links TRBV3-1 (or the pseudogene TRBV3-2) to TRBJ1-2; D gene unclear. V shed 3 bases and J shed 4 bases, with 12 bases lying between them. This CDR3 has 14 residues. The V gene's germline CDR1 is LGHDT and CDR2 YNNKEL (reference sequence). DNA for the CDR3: TGTGCCAGCAGCCAGGCCGCGGCTAGCTATGGCTACACCTTC. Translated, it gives CASSQAAASYGYTF.

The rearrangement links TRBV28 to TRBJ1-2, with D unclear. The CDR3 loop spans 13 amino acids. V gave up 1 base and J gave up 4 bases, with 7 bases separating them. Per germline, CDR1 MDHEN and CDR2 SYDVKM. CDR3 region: CASSLSQIYGYTF. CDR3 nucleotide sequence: TGTGCCAGCAGTTTATCCCAGATCTATGGCTACACCTTC.

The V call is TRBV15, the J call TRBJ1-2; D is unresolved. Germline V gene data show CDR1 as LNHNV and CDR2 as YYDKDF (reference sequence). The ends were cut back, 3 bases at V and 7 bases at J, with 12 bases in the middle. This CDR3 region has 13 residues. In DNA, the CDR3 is TGTGCCACCAGCAGGCCCGAAGTGAGTGGCTACACCTTC. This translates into CATSRPEVSGYTF.

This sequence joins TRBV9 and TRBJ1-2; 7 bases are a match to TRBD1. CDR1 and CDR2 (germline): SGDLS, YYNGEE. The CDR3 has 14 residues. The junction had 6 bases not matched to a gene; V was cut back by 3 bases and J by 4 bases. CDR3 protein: CASSARDSPYGYTF. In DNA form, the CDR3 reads TGTGCCAGCAGCGCTCGGGACAGTCCCTATGGCTACACCTTC.

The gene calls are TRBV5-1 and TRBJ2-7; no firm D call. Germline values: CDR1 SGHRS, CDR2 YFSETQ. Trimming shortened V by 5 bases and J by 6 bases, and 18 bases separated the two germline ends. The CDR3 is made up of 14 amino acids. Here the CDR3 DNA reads TGCGCCAGCAGAAGGTGGAGCGACGGTTCCGAGCAGTACTTC. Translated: CASRRWSDGSEQYF.

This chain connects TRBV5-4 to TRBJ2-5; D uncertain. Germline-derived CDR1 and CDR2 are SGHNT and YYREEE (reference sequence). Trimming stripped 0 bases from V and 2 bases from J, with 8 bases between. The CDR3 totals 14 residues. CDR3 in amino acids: CASSLGQTQETQYF. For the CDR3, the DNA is TGTGCCAGCAGCTTGGGCCAGACTCAAGAGACCCAGTACTTC.

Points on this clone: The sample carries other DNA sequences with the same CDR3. The CDR3 is CASSLGGYEQYF. The CDR3 DNA is TGTGCCAGCAGTTTAGGCGGATACGAGCAGTACTTC. V and J are TRBV28 and TRBJ2-7; D gene ambiguous. CDR3 length: 12 residues. Germline V gene sequence: CDR1 MDHEN, CDR2 SYDVKM. V lost 2 bases, J lost 4 bases, and 6 bases lay in between. Looking up the rest from reference TRBV28 and TRBJ2-7 gives the full variable domain: DVKVTQSSRYLVKRTGEKVFLECVQDMDHENMFWYRQDPGLGLRLIYFSYDVKMKEKGDIPEGYSVSREKKERFSLILESASTNQTSMYLCASSLGGYEQYFGPGTRLTVT.

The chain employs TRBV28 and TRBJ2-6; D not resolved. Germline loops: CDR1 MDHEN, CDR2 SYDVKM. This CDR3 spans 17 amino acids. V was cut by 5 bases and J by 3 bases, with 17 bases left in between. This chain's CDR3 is CASSPPRSELGANVLTF. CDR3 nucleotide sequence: TGTGCCAGCAGTCCCCCACGATCGGAGCTTGGGGCCAACGTCCTGACTTTC.

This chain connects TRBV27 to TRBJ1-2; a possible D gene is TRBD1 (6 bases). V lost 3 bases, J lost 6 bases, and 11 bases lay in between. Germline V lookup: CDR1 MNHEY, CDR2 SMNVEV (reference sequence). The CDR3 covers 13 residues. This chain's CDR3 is CASSFRGGNGYTF. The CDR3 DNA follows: TGTGCCAGCAGTTTTAGGGGGGGGAATGGCTACACCTTC.

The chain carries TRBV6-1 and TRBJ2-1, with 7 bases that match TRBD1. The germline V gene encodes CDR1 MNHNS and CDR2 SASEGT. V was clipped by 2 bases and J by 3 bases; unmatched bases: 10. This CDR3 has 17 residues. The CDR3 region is CASSETGRGTVYNEQFF. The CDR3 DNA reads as TGTGCCAGCAGTGAAACGGGAAGGGGGACAGTCTACAATGAGCAGTTCTTC.

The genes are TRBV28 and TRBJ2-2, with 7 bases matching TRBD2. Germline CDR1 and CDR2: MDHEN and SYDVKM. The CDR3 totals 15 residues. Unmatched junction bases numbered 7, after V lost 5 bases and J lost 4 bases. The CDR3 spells CASSGGTTPTGELFF. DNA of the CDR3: TGTGCCAGCAGTGGCGGGACTACACCCACCGGGGAGCTGTTTTTT.